This T cell receptor (beta chain) comes out of a study of T cell repertoires in cytomegalovirus infection. Background on the study: Newly reported HLA-C-restricted and thoroughly characterized HLA-B-restricted CMV epitopes were employed. Both a matching HLA type and CMV infection were indicated by public TCR beta signatures. Findings and caveats of the study: CMV-specific TCR beta clonotypes restricted by HLA-C were the ones dominating the ex vivo response. Based on cumulative public TCR beta family frequency, carriers of CMV plus the relevant HLA were identified.

TCRdb passed the reads through MiXCR, listing each CDR3 protein once. Altogether approximately 770,000 distinct CDR3 sequences are present, roughly 29% being singletons, with the ten largest covering around 13%. This clonotype appeared a few times. Its matching antigen is unknown. The V gene end was trimmed by 5 bases and the J gene end by 3 bases; junction bases not matched to a gene: 6. The CDR3 sequence is 14 residues long. Germline V lookup: CDR1 SGHTA, CDR2 FQGNSA. The sample consisted of cultured CD8+ T cells from PBMCs, taken from culture after CMV antigen stimulation. The V gene is TRBV7-2, the J gene TRBJ2-7; TRBD1 agrees at 8 bases. The TCR was taken from a human donor in good health (CMV status not recorded). Some clones in this sample may be carry-over from other donors' samples. The CDR3 sequence: CASSPVTGVYEQYF. CDR3 bases: TGTGCCAGCAGCCCCGTGACAGGGGTCTACGAGCAGTACTTC.